This is a list of T cell receptor beta chains from one sample in a study of OX40 agonist ivuxolimab in advanced cancers. TCRdb keeps only in-frame clones here, not all; method: immunoSEQ multiplex PCR. The sample has around 70,000 clones; around four fifths are singletons. Sequences were derived from CD4+ or CD8+ T cells sorted from blood, sampled in a trial of the OX40 agonist ivuxolimab. The receptors originated from an adult with an advanced solid tumor such as melanoma, head and neck, liver or kidney cancer. Each CDR3 is given with its conserved first and last residue. Fields, in order: J gene, V gene, clone size, D gene, CDR3 length, CDR3 protein, CDR3 DNA. The D gene is left open where the match is weak. Some rows have no size entry. The others give once, few or many, or a class for an expanded clone.

TRBJ1-3 | TRBV4-1 | - | - | 15 | CASSQGTYSGNTIYF | TGCGCCAGCAGCCAAGGGACTTACTCTGGAAACACCATATATTTT
TRBJ1-2 | TRBV7-8 | - | - | 14 | CASSLSITNYGYTF | TGTGCCAGCAGCTTATCGATTACCAACTATGGCTACACCTTC
TRBJ2-5 | TRBV9 | - | TRBD2 | 15 | CASSVAGGPQETQYF | TGTGCCAGCAGCGTAGCGGGAGGCCCCCAAGAGACCCAGTACTTC
TRBJ1-2 | TRBV28 | - | - | 12 | CASSTVSYGYTF | TGTGCCAGCAGTACAGTCTCCTATGGCTACACCTTC
TRBJ2-2 | TRBV18 | few | - | 21 | CASSPRSGPRLGELFPGELFF | TGTGCCAGCTCACCACGCTCAGGACCGCGTCTGGGGGAGTTGTTCCCCGGGGAGCTGTTTTTT
TRBJ2-7 | TRBV4-3 | - | TRBD2 | 14 | CASSTGTSFDEQYF | TGCGCCAGCAGCACCGGGACTAGCTTCGACGAGCAGTACTTC
TRBJ2-1 | TRBV5-4 | - | - | 12 | CASSLGGGEQFF | TGTGCCAGCAGCTTGGGGGGCGGTGAGCAGTTCTTC
TRBJ2-2 | TRBV30 | - | - | 13 | CAWSVGPGGELFF | TGTGCCTGGAGTGTGGGGCCTGGCGGGGAGCTGTTTTTT
TRBJ2-1 | TRBV11-3 | - | TRBD2 | 15 | CASSAGAGGYNEQFF | TGTGCCAGCAGCGCTGGGGCGGGAGGGTACAATGAGCAGTTCTTC
TRBJ2-7 | TRBV29-1 | - | TRBD2 | 16 | CSVGGPSGRSAYEQYF | TGCAGCGTTGGTGGGCCTAGCGGGAGATCCGCCTACGAGCAGTACTTC
TRBJ1-5 | TRBV28 | - | - | 15 | CAGGRSTRGNQPQHF | TGTGCCGGGGGACGGAGCACGAGGGGCAATCAGCCCCAGCATTTT
TRBJ1-1 | TRBV7-2 | - | - | 14 | CASSSVTLNTEAFF | TGTGCCAGCAGCTCGGTAACGTTGAACACTGAAGCTTTCTTT
TRBJ2-1 | TRBV19 | - | - | 15 | CASSIDRSSYNEQFF | TGTGCCAGTAGTATAGATCGGAGCTCCTACAATGAGCAGTTCTTC
TRBJ1-5 | TRBV18 | once | - | 14 | CASSPQGGNQPQHF | TGTGCCAGCTCACCACAGGGGGGCAATCAGCCCCAGCATTTT
TRBJ2-3 | TRBV28 | - | TRBD2 | 15 | CASTAGELSTDTQYF | TGTGCCAGCACGGCGGGGGAACTTTCCACAGATACGCAGTATTTT
TRBJ2-3 | TRBV7-7 | - | TRBD1 | 18 | CASSLTSGTGTPYDTQYF | TGTGCCAGCAGCCTAACTTCCGGGACAGGGACCCCTTATGATACGCAGTATTTT
TRBJ2-7 | TRBV2 | - | TRBD1 | 12 | CASMTGLYEQYF | TGTGCCAGCATGACAGGGCTTTACGAGCAGTACTTC
TRBJ2-4 | TRBV28 | - | - | 16 | CASSSRPSGGKNIQYF | TGTGCCAGCAGTTCACGGCCCTCCGGGGGAAAAAACATTCAGTACTTC
TRBJ2-3 | TRBV28 | - | - | 14 | CASSEPGSADTQYF | TGTGCCAGCAGCGAACCAGGGTCAGCAGATACGCAGTATTTT
TRBJ2-7 | TRBV5-1 | - | TRBD2 | 16 | CASSLTSSGRSYEQYF | TGCGCCAGCAGCTTAACCTCTAGCGGGCGTTCCTACGAGCAGTACTTC
TRBJ2-3 | TRBV13 | - | - | 17 | CASSSSVRDLRGDTQYF | TGTGCCAGCAGCTCCTCCGTCCGGGACCTGCGCGGCGATACGCAGTATTTT
TRBJ2-5 | TRBV4-2 | - | TRBD2 | 17 | CASSQVLSRGGQETQYF | TGTGCCAGCAGCCAAGTTTTATCGCGGGGGGGCCAAGAGACCCAGTACTTC
TRBJ1-3 | TRBV27 | - | - | 14 | CASSPDLSGNTIYF | TGTGCCAGCAGCCCCGACCTCTCTGGAAACACCATATATTTT
TRBJ2-1 | TRBV30 | - | TRBD1 | 14 | CAWSLPDRGNEQFF | TGTGCCTGGAGCCTACCGGACAGGGGCAATGAGCAGTTCTTC
TRBJ2-2 | TRBV11-2 | - | - | 16 | CASSLDARGNTGELFF | TGTGCCAGCAGCTTAGACGCGAGGGGGAACACCGGGGAGCTGTTTTTT
TRBJ2-2 | TRBV19 | - | - | 14 | CASALQRGTGELFF | TGTGCCAGTGCCCTCCAGAGAGGAACCGGGGAGCTGTTTTTT
TRBJ1-2 | TRBV6-1 | - | - | 14 | CASSERRLRGGYTF | TGTGCCAGCAGTGAGAGACGGCTCAGGGGTGGCTACACCTTC
TRBJ2-5 | TRBV6-4 | - | - | 14 | CASSEGQGGETQYF | TGTGCCAGCAGTGAAGGGCAGGGAGGAGAGACCCAGTACTTC
TRBJ1-2 | TRBV19 | - | - | 13 | CASSIGVGYGYTF | TGTGCCAGTAGTATTGGGGTGGGCTATGGCTACACCTTC
TRBJ1-2 | TRBV7-9 | few | TRBD1 | 14 | CASSLEGARYGYTF | TGTGCCAGCAGCCTGGAGGGGGCTAGGTATGGCTACACCTTC
TRBJ1-4 | TRBV7-2 | once | - | 13 | CASSLRESEKLFF | TGTGCCAGCAGCTTACGTGAAAGCGAAAAACTGTTTTTT
TRBJ1-4 | TRBV6-1 | - | TRBD1 | 15 | CASGREGAGSEKLFF | TGTGCCAGCGGGAGGGAGGGGGCGGGTAGTGAAAAACTGTTTTTT
TRBJ1-2 | TRBV7-9 | - | - | 14 | CASSLIWAGDGYTF | TGTGCCAGCAGCTTGATCTGGGCAGGGGATGGCTACACCTTC
TRBJ2-3 | TRBV4-2 | - | TRBD1 | 15 | CASSHLDRGQDTQYF | TGTGCCAGCAGCCATTTGGACAGGGGGCAAGATACGCAGTATTTT
TRBJ1-5 | TRBV4-1 | - | - | 13 | CASSPGAGQPQHF | TGCGCCAGCAGCCCGGGGGCAGGTCAGCCCCAGCATTTT
TRBJ2-6 | TRBV19 | - | - | 16 | CASSQDRTSGANVLTF | TGTGCCAGTAGCCAAGACAGGACCTCTGGGGCCAACGTCCTGACTTTC
TRBJ1-2 | TRBV28 | - | - | 13 | CASRGTSNYGYTF | TGTGCCAGCAGGGGAACAAGTAACTATGGCTACACCTTC
TRBJ2-1 | TRBV27 | - | - | 12 | CASKVTGNEQFF | TGTGCCAGCAAGGTCACAGGGAATGAGCAGTTCTTC
TRBJ2-3 | TRBV4-2 | - | - | 17 | CASSYSGTQTSTDTQYF | TGTGCCAGCAGCTATAGCGGAACCCAGACTAGCACAGATACGCAGTATTTT
TRBJ1-1 | TRBV15 | once | - | 15 | CATSRDEGRLDEAFF | TGTGCCACCAGCAGAGATGAGGGACGCCTCGATGAAGCTTTCTTT
TRBJ1-1 | TRBV4-1 | - | - | 13 | CASSPRVSTEAFF | TGCGCCAGCAGCCCCAGGGTTTCCACTGAAGCTTTCTTT
TRBJ1-2 | TRBV28 | few | - | 15 | CASSLRPKSYYGYTF | TGTGCCAGCAGTCTCCGCCCTAAAAGTTACTATGGCTACACCTTC
TRBJ2-7 | TRBV18 | once | - | 13 | CASSTGSSDEQYF | TGTGCCAGCTCGACGGGGAGCTCGGACGAGCAGTACTTC
TRBJ1-1 | TRBV5-1 | - | - | 14 | CASSLGQGSTEAFF | TGCGCCAGCAGCTTGGGGCAGGGTAGCACTGAAGCTTTCTTT
TRBJ1-5 | TRBV27 | - | TRBD1 | 14 | CASSWDRGGQPQHF | TGTGCCAGCAGTTGGGACAGGGGTGGTCAGCCCCAGCATTTT
TRBJ2-7 | TRBV27 | - | - | 13 | CASGQRSPYEQYF | TGTGCCAGCGGGCAGCGGTCCCCCTACGAGCAGTACTTC
TRBJ2-3 | TRBV19 | - | - | 11 | CASSIRDTQYF | TGTGCCAGTAGTATAAGAGATACGCAGTATTTT
TRBJ2-7 | TRBV7-8 | once | - | 11 | CASSLTYEQYF | TGTGCCAGCAGCTTAACCTACGAGCAGTACTTC
TRBJ2-7 | TRBV7-2 | - | - | 11 | CASSPSYEQYF | TGTGCCAGCAGCCCATCCTACGAGCAGTACTTC
TRBJ1-4 | TRBV2 | - | TRBD1 | 15 | CASGGQDSTNEKLFF | TGTGCCAGCGGGGGACAGGACTCAACTAATGAAAAACTGTTTTTT
TRBJ1-1 | TRBV28 | few | - | 13 | CASSAEVATEAFF | TGTGCCAGTAGTGCAGAAGTGGCCACTGAAGCTTTCTTT
TRBJ1-1 | TRBV16 | - | - | 15 | CASSQSERGYTEAFF | TGTGCCAGCAGCCAGTCTGAAAGGGGTTACACTGAAGCTTTCTTT
TRBJ1-4 | TRBV27 | - | - | 15 | CASSLRGATNEKLFF | TGTGCCAGCAGTTTACGAGGGGCAACTAATGAAAAACTGTTTTTT